Listed below are T cell receptor beta chains from one sample, sequenced in a study of a mutant IDH1 vaccine in newly diagnosed glioma. Profiled with immunoSEQ multiplex PCR; TCRdb holds only in-frame clones, not every one. The sample has tens of thousands of clones; roughly 80% are singletons. For these receptors, no antigen is known. The source was PBMCs, collected from a glioma patient whose treatment included an IDH1 peptide vaccine. The receptors were gathered from a man aged 45-60 years with glioma. Both conserved end residues are part of each CDR3. The D gene is left open where the match is weak. Rows may omit the clone size; those that give it use once, few, many or a size class.

j_call,v_call,d_call,clone_size,cdr3_aa
TRBJ2-3,TRBV5-1,TRBD2,.,CASTSGTRRTDTQYF
TRBJ2-6,TRBV7-2,TRBD1,.,CASSSQGAGANVLTF
TRBJ1-2,TRBV19,TRBD1,medium-sized,CATQSGQGRVLDYGYTF
TRBJ2-5,TRBV18,.,.,CASSPFLGRQETQYF
TRBJ2-2,TRBV15,TRBD2,.,CASTTSGNTGELFF
TRBJ2-7,TRBV15,TRBD1,.,CATSPRGDSHEQYF
TRBJ2-2,TRBV19,.,.,CASSGSRGGELFF
TRBJ2-2,TRBV30,.,once,CAWTPWGASTGELFF
TRBJ2-2,TRBV6-6,.,few,CASIGTGELFF
TRBJ1-3,TRBV10-3,.,.,CAISEGEISGNTIYF
TRBJ1-3,TRBV6-5,.,.,CASSSGGNWNTIYF
TRBJ1-3,TRBV6-5,.,few,CASSSQPYSSGNTIYF
TRBJ1-1,TRBV4-1,.,.,CASSQGGNTEAFF
TRBJ2-5,TRBV20-1,.,.,CSAPHVGTQYF
TRBJ1-5,TRBV6-5,.,few,CASRLRDTSQPQHF
TRBJ1-1,TRBV5-1,.,.,CASSLAGTRNTEAFF
TRBJ2-1,TRBV6-5,.,.,CASSTKLEQFF
TRBJ2-7,TRBV6-1,.,few,CASSDGQPFSYEQYF
TRBJ2-2,TRBV11-3,.,.,CASSPSTGIVPELFF